One TCR beta chain is described in this entry. This clonotype was counted ten times or more. The specificity of this receptor is unknown. Base qualities are not recorded, but no much larger clone differs from it by a single base. TCR cDNA was synthesized by 5'RACE template switching, which introduced a universal primer site and unique molecular identifiers. Priming of cDNA synthesis was performed from both the TCR alpha and TCR beta constant segments. Library amplification involved two PCR steps, and the second step added sample barcodes and sequencing adapters. Sequencing of libraries was performed on Illumina HiSeq 2500 (2x100 bp) or NovaSeq (2x150 bp). As for the authors' bioinformatics: Demultiplexing of reads and collapsing into UMI consensus sequences were performed with MIGEC, and V(D)J alignment was carried out with MiXCR. Using edgeR on replicate PBMC samples, clonotypes were called vaccine-responding if FDR was below 0.01 and the log2 fold change was above 5 up to day 15. Each bulk clonotype received a CD4 or CD8 identity based on whether the sequenced CD4 or CD8 repertoire contained that clonotype at higher abundance. TCRdb reran the public reads through fastp at Q25 and MiXCR, keeping productive beta chains. For every CDR3 protein sequence, its rows merge into one entry that carries the most common genes and DNA. TCRdb, not the original authors, processed these V and J calls. For this sample the table gives about 120,000 distinct CDR3 sequences, of which around 7.2% were detected only once. The biggest ten clones account for 2.7% of the sample.

Spanning cysteine to phenylalanine, the CDR3 consists of 15 amino acids. Only the CDR3 part of the read is kept: 45 bases, read in frame from the first base. Trimmed from V: 4 bases; trimmed from J: 13 bases; junction bases lacking a gene match: 12. The germline V gene (reference sequence) specifies LGHDT as CDR1 and YNNKEL as CDR2. The treatment or condition label here, explained by the study, means: live attenuated yellow fever vaccine strain. A standard Ficoll-Paque protocol was used to isolate PBMCs from peripheral blood. Dynabeads CD4 and CD8 positive selection kits were used to isolate CD4 and CD8 T-cell fractions. TriZol was used to extract RNA from bulk PBMCs, CD4 and CD8 fractions, and dextramer-positive and dextramer-negative fractions. This record belongs to a study of T cells after yellow fever vaccination (dated by TCRdb to about 2019). For context, the study as a whole: The SMART-Seq v4 Ultra Low Input RNA kit was used to prepare libraries from fractions with low cell numbers. To follow T-cell clones before and after both primary and booster YFV17D yellow fever vaccination, bulk TCR alpha and beta repertoires underwent longitudinal sequencing. Two healthy male donors made up the cohort, one aged 18 to 30 years and the other aged 30 to 39 years. Blood samples were taken at several timepoints before and after primary and secondary immunization, and bulk PBMC replicates and cell subsets were isolated.

What the work shows at the level of the full study, not this receptor alone: Because only two donors were included in the study, the extent to which the findings can be generalized is limited. Computational filtering was required because FACS-sorted repertoires could contain abundant contaminating clonotypes from the bulk population. A small fraction of clonotypes appeared in both the CD4 and CD8 compartments, likely as a result of convergent recombination. The secondary T-cell response was found to be weaker but faster than the primary response, with a peak reached on day 5 rather than on day 15. Most clones expanded after primary vaccination were re-detected after the booster (around 96% of CD4 and more than 70% of CD8), suggesting broad memory maintenance.

The rearrangement combines TRBV3-1 with TRBJ1-4, with TRBD1 matching 10 junction bases. The clonotype comes from a man between 18 and 29 years old who received the YFV17D yellow fever vaccine. Sequencing used CD4+ T cells sorted from PBMCs, obtained more than 35 days after the first yellow fever vaccination. DNA sequence: TGTGCCAGCAGCCCAGGTCCCGGGACAGGGGATCGACTGTTTTTT. Its translation is CASSPGPGTGDRLFF. The reference TRBV3-1 and TRBJ1-4 proteins fill in what lies around the CDR3, so the full variable domain reads DTAVSQTPKYLVTQMGNDKSIKCEQNLGHDTMYWYKQDSKKFLKIMFSYNNKELIINETVPNRFSPKSPDKAHLNLHINSLELGDSAVYFCASSPGPGTGDRLFFGSGTQLSVL.